Below are 23 T cell receptor beta chains sequenced from a single sample in a study of T cells after yellow fever vaccination. From the 5' RACE reads, TCRdb called clonotypes with MiXCR, one entry per CDR3 protein. The data hold a few hundred thousand distinct CDR3 sequences, with roughly 8.3% observed a single time. Specimen: PBMCs, collected roughly seven weeks after the first yellow fever vaccination. These receptors all come from a man aged 18 to 29 who received the YFV17D yellow fever vaccine.

This clonotype was counted only a few times. The V gene is TRBV6-1, the J gene TRBJ2-2, with TRBD2 identical over 8 bases. This CDR3 has 15 amino acids. Unmatched junction bases numbered 8, after V lost 5 bases and J lost 6 bases. Germline V gene data show CDR1 as MNHNS and CDR2 as SASEGT. DNA of the CDR3: TGTGCCAGCAGTCGAACTAGCGGTCGGGCCGGGGAGCTGTTTTTT. Its protein is CASSRTSGRAGELFF.

CDR3 in amino acids: CASSLGPREGYNEQFF. The CDR3, as DNA: TGTGCCAGCAGTTTGGGGCCCAGGGAGGGTTACAATGAGCAGTTCTTC. The chain links TRBV12-3 or TRBV12-4 to TRBJ2-1; 7 bases align to TRBD2. CDR3 length equals 16 residues. V lost 3 bases and J lost 4; bases outside the gene matches: 9.

The rearrangement joins TRBV11-2 to TRBJ2-3, with 7 bases matching TRBD2. V gave up 3 bases and J gave up 0 bases; unmatched junction bases: 6. CDR1 SGHAT and CDR2 FQNNGV come from the germline V gene. This CDR3 is built from 16 residues. The CDR3 DNA reads TGTGCCAGCAGCTTGAGCCGGCGGGGGAGCACAGATACGCAGTATTTT. Protein sequence: CASSLSRRGSTDTQYF. Drawing the rest from reference TRBV11-2 and TRBJ2-3, the complete variable domain is EAGVAQSPRYKIIEKRQSVAFWCNPISGHATLYWYQQILGQGPKLLIQFQNNGVVDDSQLPKDRFSAERLKGVDSTLKIQPAKLEDSAVYLCASSLSRRGSTDTQYFGPGTRLTVL.

The J gene is TRBJ2-1, the V gene TRBV3-1, with D uncertain. V lost 4 bases and J 7 bases, leaving 20 bases between the germline ends. Germline CDR1 is LGHDT and CDR2 is YNNKEL (reference sequence). CDR3 length equals 16 residues. The CDR3 sequence is CASSPPVHLLGNEQFF. The CDR3 nucleotides read TGTGCCAGCAGCCCGCCGGTACACCTCTTGGGGAATGAGCAGTTCTTC.

The chain links TRBV20-1 to TRBJ2-7, with 8 nucleotides matching TRBD1. The germline CDR1 and CDR2 sequences are DFQATT and SNEGSKA (reference sequence). The V segment lost 3 bases and the J segment 0 bases; nucleotides outside the gene matches: 7. The CDR3 has 15 amino acids. CDR3 region: CSASIGQGSSYEQYF. CDR3 DNA sequence: TGCAGTGCTAGTATAGGACAGGGAAGCTCCTACGAGCAGTACTTC.

The chain uses TRBV5-6 and TRBJ2-7, with unresolved D. There are 12 residues in the CDR3. The V gene's germline CDR1 is SGHDT and CDR2 YYEEEE. Trimming left V 4 bases short and J 0 bases short, with 5 bases between. CDR3 coding DNA: TGTGCCAGCAGCACGAGCTCCTACGAGCAGTACGTC. As protein: CASSTSSYEQYV.

The chain joins TRBV20-1 to TRBJ2-3, with 7 bases aligning to TRBD1. Germline loops: CDR1 DFQATT, CDR2 SNEGSKA (reference sequence). This CDR3 has 14 residues. V lost 6 bases and J lost 1; bases outside the gene matches: 7. In DNA, the CDR3 is TGCAGTGCCCTGACCGGGACAGGCACAGATACGCAGTATTTT. It is translated as CSALTGTGTDTQYF.

The rearrangement links TRBV20-1 to TRBJ1-2, with 9 bases matching TRBD1. The CDR3 length is 14 residues. Germline V gene sequence: CDR1 DFQATT, CDR2 SNEGSKA (reference sequence). V lost 0 bases and J lost 4; bases outside the gene matches: 3. This CDR3 reads CSAREDRGSYGYTF. The CDR3 DNA reads as TGCAGTGCTAGAGAGGACAGGGGAAGCTATGGCTACACCTTC.

The chain uses TRBV20-1 and TRBJ2-7; maybe TRBD2 (6 bases). Trimming shortened V by 4 bases and J by 2 bases, and 12 bases separated the two germline ends. CDR1 DFQATT and CDR2 SNEGSKA come from the germline V gene (reference sequence). The CDR3 is 13 amino acids. CDR3: CSATRRETYEQYF. The CDR3 region has the DNA TGCAGTGCTACGCGGCGGGAAACCTACGAGCAGTACTTC.

The chain is built from TRBV11-1 and TRBJ2-1; the match to TRBD2 covers 12 bases. The CDR3 length is 20 residues. The V gene end was trimmed by 1 base and the J gene end by 0 bases; junction bases not matched to a gene: 10. Germline CDR1 is SGHAT and CDR2 is FQDESV (reference sequence). DNA for the CDR3: TGTGCCAGCAGCTTAGGGCGACTAGCGGGGGCCTTACCCTCCTACAATGAGCAGTTCTTC. This codes for CASSLGRLAGALPSYNEQFF.

The chain has TRBV5-1 and TRBJ2-1; 8 bases are a match to TRBD2. CDR1 is SGHRS, CDR2 YFSETQ, per germline. The J segment lost 7 bases and the V segment lost 1 base, leaving 7 bases of the junction unmatched. CDR3 length: 15 amino acids. The chain's CDR3 is CASSLMTGGPNEQFF. In DNA, the CDR3 is TGCGCCAGCAGCTTGATGACGGGGGGGCCAAATGAGCAGTTCTTC.

The CDR3 DNA follows: TGTGCCAGCAGTCCCCTTGACAGGGGGACAAATGAGCAGTTCTTC. Residues: CASSPLDRGTNEQFF. This chain uses TRBV12-3 or TRBV12-4 with TRBJ2-1, with 9 bases that match TRBD1. This CDR3 contains 15 residues. The junction had 9 bases not matched to a gene; V was cut back by 5 bases and J by 7 bases.

In this sample, this clonotype turned up a few times. J is TRBJ2-7 and V is TRBV4-2; 8 bases are shared with TRBD1. The CDR3 is made up of 14 amino acids. The V gene end was trimmed by 6 bases and the J gene end by 4 bases; junction bases not matched to a gene: 8. CDR1 is LGHNA, CDR2 YNFKEQ, per germline. CDR3 sequence reads: CASSRTGTGYEQYF. CDR3 coding DNA: TGTGCCAGCAGTCGCACCGGGACAGGTTACGAGCAGTACTTC.

The CDR3 DNA reads TGTGCCAGCAGCTTTGAATATGTGGCGGAGGAAAATGAGCAGTTCTTC. Its translation: CASSFEYVAEENEQFF. The chain joins TRBV5-4 to TRBJ2-1; D is perhaps TRBD2 (5 bases). The germline V gene encodes CDR1 SGHNT and CDR2 YYREEE (reference sequence). V was pared by 2 bases and J by 7 bases, with 19 bases between. This CDR3 region has 16 residues.

The chain is built from TRBV7-9 and TRBJ2-5; no reliable D call. CDR3 length equals 15 residues. The germline V gene has CDR1 SEHNR and CDR2 FQNEAQ (reference sequence). V dropped 2 bases and J dropped 1 base, with 11 bases sitting between them. The CDR3 DNA sequence: TGTGCCAGCAGCTTATCCCGTACGTTCCAAGAGACCCAGTACTTC. Its protein is CASSLSRTFQETQYF. Full variable domain (outside the CDR3, taken from reference TRBV7-9 and TRBJ2-5): DTGVSQNPRHKITKRGQNVTFRCDPISEHNRLYWYRQTLGQGPEFLTYFQNEAQLEKSRLLSDRFSAERPKGSFSTLEIQRTEQGDSAMYLCASSLSRTFQETQYFGPGTRLLVL.

This clonotype was seen at least ten times. CDR3 nucleotide sequence: TGCAGTGTCTCGAACTCTCCGGGACAGGGAGACTACGAGCAGTACGTC. This sequence encodes CSVSNSPGQGDYEQYV. J is TRBJ2-7 and V is TRBV20-1, with TRBD1 matching 9 bases. J lost 3 bases, V lost 7 bases, and 16 bases had no gene match. CDR1 is DFQATT, CDR2 SNEGSKA, per germline (reference sequence). There are 16 residues in the CDR3.

Only a few counts were recorded for this clonotype. The V gene is TRBV28, the J gene TRBJ1-5; D not resolved. Germline-derived CDR1 and CDR2 are MDHEN and SYDVKM. Trimming took 3 bases from V and 6 from J, leaving 18 bases between them. This CDR3 has 16 amino acids. CDR3 in DNA: TGTGCCAGCAGTTTTATCTCGTCCGGGCGTATTCAGCCCCAGCATTTT. Amino acid sequence: CASSFISSGRIQPQHF.

In its sample, this clonotype was seen a few times. This chain links TRBV4-3 with TRBJ1-6; 7 bases are a match to TRBD1. The V segment lost 0 bases and the J segment 9 bases; nucleotides outside the gene matches: 5. This CDR3 region has 15 residues. Per germline, CDR1 LGHNA and CDR2 YSLEER. The CDR3 DNA reads as TGCGCCAGCAGCCAAGATCGAGCAGGGGGTTCACCCCTCCACTTT. It codes for CASSQDRAGGSPLHF.

CDR3 nucleotides: TGTGCCAGCAGCATCAGGGACGTAGTTGGAAACACCATATATTTT. Amino acid sequence: CASSIRDVVGNTIYF. The chain joins TRBV6-5 to TRBJ1-3, with TRBD1 as a possible D gene (5 bases). Trimming took off 6 bases at V and 3 bases at J, with 15 bases between the two ends. Germline lookup yields CDR1 MNHEY and CDR2 SVGAGI. CDR3 size: 15 residues.

This clonotype occurred a few times. The rearrangement links TRBV4-1 to TRBJ2-1; D remains ambiguous. Germline V gene lookup returns CDR1 MGHRA and CDR2 YSYEKL. The V end was cut by 1 base, the J end by 7 bases, with 8 bases between. The length of the CDR3 is 13 residues. CDR3 in DNA: TGCGCCAGCAGCCAAGGATGGCGTAATGAGCAGTTCTTC. This translates into CASSQGWRNEQFF.

Only a few counts were recorded for this clonotype. The chain couples TRBV28 to TRBJ2-1; 11 nucleotides line up with TRBD2. V lost 6 bases and J lost 5; bases outside the gene matches: 6. CDR1 MDHEN and CDR2 SYDVKM come from the germline V gene. The CDR3 length is 15 residues. The CDR3 is CASSVGTSGDNEQFF. CDR3 DNA sequence: TGTGCCAGCAGCGTTGGGACTAGCGGAGACAATGAGCAGTTCTTC.

This clonotype was detected a few times. The V and J genes are TRBV19 and TRBJ2-6; D not certain. Germline V gene data show CDR1 as LNHDA and CDR2 as SQIVND (reference sequence). V was pared by 3 bases and J by 4 bases, with 10 bases between. The CDR3 spans 15 residues. Written as DNA, the CDR3 is TGTGCCAGTAGTATCCGCCGTCCCGGGGCCAACGTCCTGACTTTC. The encoded protein is CASSIRRPGANVLTF.

A few counts support this clonotype. The chain carries TRBV7-9 and TRBJ1-4; 9 nucleotides line up with TRBD1. CDR1 and CDR2 from the germline V gene are SEHNR and FQNEAQ (reference sequence). The CDR3 loop spans 14 amino acids. V shed 5 bases, J shed 7 bases, and the junction held 5 bases outside the gene matches. CDR3 loop: CASSRTGGFEKLFF. The CDR3 DNA sequence: TGTGCCAGCAGCCGCACAGGGGGCTTTGAAAAACTGTTTTTT.